One and the same sample provided the 10 T cell receptor beta chains below, sequenced in a study of blood T cell repertoires in COVID-19. Data came from immunoSEQ multiplex PCR; TCRdb stores just in-frame clones and leaves some out. The repertoire consists of about 400,000 clones, with over 75% occurring once and the leading ten covering roughly 2%. The sample comprised PBMCs or T cells enriched from blood (not recorded which). The source of these receptors is a woman between 35 and 50 years old with acute COVID-19.

The genes are TRBV10-3 and TRBJ1-1; 7 bases align to TRBD1. V lost 6 bases to trimming and J lost 5 bases; unmatched junction nucleotides: 6. The CDR3 covers 13 residues. Germline V CDR1 and CDR2: ENHRY, SYGVKD. The chain's CDR3 is CAISTGVWTEAFF. The CDR3 DNA reads TGTGCCATCAGCACAGGGGTTTGGACTGAAGCTTTCTTT.

J is TRBJ2-2 and V is TRBV9; TRBD2 might be the D (7 bases). Deletions cut 3 bases from V and 1 base from J, with 10 bases between. Germline assignment: CDR1 SGDLS and CDR2 YYNGEE. The CDR3 has 15 residues. The CDR3 region is CASSGGGQNTGELFF. The CDR3 DNA reads as TGTGCCAGCAGCGGCGGGGGCCAGAACACCGGGGAGCTGTTTTTT.

The gene calls are TRBV5-6 and TRBJ2-3; D is possibly TRBD2 (6 bases). With 6 bases removed from V and 2 bases from J, the gap between germline ends came to 16 bases. Looked up from germline, CDR1 is SGHDT and CDR2 is YYEEEE. CDR3 size: 15 residues. CDR3 DNA sequence: TGTGCCAGCACCCTCCCCGGCGGGATCACAGATACGCAGTATTTT. Translated, it gives CASTLPGGITDTQYF.

The chain has TRBV7-9 and TRBJ1-1, with D unresolved. Looked up from germline, CDR1 is SEHNR and CDR2 is FQNEAQ (reference sequence). Trimming pared 1 base from V and 4 bases from J, leaving 16 bases between. This CDR3 is 16 amino acids long. The CDR3 DNA reads TGTGCCAGCAGCTTAGGGAGGGCAGTTTCAGGCACTGAAGCTTTCTTT. Translating gives CASSLGRAVSGTEAFF.

The rearrangement links TRBV3-1 (or the pseudogene TRBV3-2) to TRBJ1-1; weak D call: TRBD1 (5 bases). This CDR3 has 14 amino acids. V lost 3 bases and J lost 1, with 9 bases in between. CDR1 and CDR2 from the germline V gene are LGHDT and YNNKEL (reference sequence). The CDR3: CASSHWTKNTEAFF. The CDR3 coding sequence is TGTGCCAGCAGCCACTGGACAAAGAACACTGAAGCTTTCTTT.

The J gene is TRBJ1-5, the V gene TRBV18, with 11 bases lining up with TRBD1. The CDR3 is 15 amino acids. The germline gives CDR1 KGHSH, CDR2 LQKENI. With V trimmed by 4 bases and J by 5 bases, 4 bases remained unmatched. CDR3 sequence reads: CASSRKGQGDQPQHF. The CDR3 DNA sequence: TGTGCCAGCTCACGAAAGGGACAGGGGGATCAGCCCCAGCATTTT.

The V and J genes are TRBV18 and TRBJ1-1; D may be TRBD1 (6 bases). Germline V gives CDR1 KGHSH, CDR2 LQKENI. This CDR3 has 16 residues. The V end was cut by 3 bases, the J end by 0 bases, with 14 bases between. The CDR3 DNA is TGTGCCAGCTCACCGGCTCGTACAGGGTTGAACACTGAAGCTTTCTTT. Its translation is CASSPARTGLNTEAFF.

This chain uses TRBV4-1 with TRBJ2-5; D is perhaps TRBD2 (6 bases). Germline values: CDR1 MGHRA, CDR2 YSYEKL. Trimming left V 3 bases short and J 5 bases short, with 25 bases between. CDR3 length: 18 residues. The CDR3 sequence: CASSQVPTVWRGEETQYF. The CDR3 nucleotides read TGCGCCAGCAGCCAGGTTCCCACCGTTTGGCGGGGAGAGGAGACCCAGTACTTC.

This clone was seen a handful of times. The rearrangement uses TRBV3-1 (or the pseudogene TRBV3-2) and TRBJ1-2; 10 bases agree with TRBD1. V lost 1 base, J lost 6 bases, and 8 bases stayed unmatched. The CDR3 covers 16 residues. Per the germline V gene, CDR1 is LGHDT and CDR2 is YNNKEL (reference sequence). This CDR3 is CASSQVGSGTGDGYTF. For the CDR3, the DNA is TGTGCCAGCAGCCAAGTAGGGTCCGGGACAGGGGATGGCTACACCTTC.

The rearrangement links TRBV19 to TRBJ1-3, with TRBD1 matching over 9 bases. The CDR3 length is 15 residues. J lost 2 bases, V lost 5 bases, and 4 bases had no gene match. Germline V gene data show CDR1 as LNHDA and CDR2 as SQIVND (reference sequence). DNA for the CDR3: TGTGCCAGTAGTGCTTGGGACAGGGCTGGAAACACCATATATTTT. This encodes CASSAWDRAGNTIYF.